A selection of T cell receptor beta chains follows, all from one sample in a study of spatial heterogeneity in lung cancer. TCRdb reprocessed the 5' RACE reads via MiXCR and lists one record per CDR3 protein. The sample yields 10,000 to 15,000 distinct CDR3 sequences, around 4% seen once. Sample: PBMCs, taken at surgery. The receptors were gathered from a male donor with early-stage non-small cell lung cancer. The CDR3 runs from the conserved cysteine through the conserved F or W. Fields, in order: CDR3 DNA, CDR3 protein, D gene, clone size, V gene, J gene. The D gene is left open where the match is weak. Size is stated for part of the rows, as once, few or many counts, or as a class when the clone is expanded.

cdr3_nt: TGTGCCAGCAGTGGTTCGACAGGGGACGAGCAGTTCTTC
cdr3_aa: CASSGSTGDEQFF
d_call: TRBD1
clone_size: NA
v_call: TRBV6-6
j_call: TRBJ2-1

cdr3_nt: TGTGCCAGCAGTCCCCAACAGCAGACCCAGTACTTC
cdr3_aa: CASSPQQQTQYF
d_call: NA
clone_size: many
v_call: TRBV12-3/TRBV12-4
j_call: TRBJ2-5

cdr3_nt: TGTGCCAGCAGCTCCGGGATGCGGGAGACCCAGTACTTC
cdr3_aa: CASSSGMRETQYF
d_call: NA
clone_size: few
v_call: TRBV7-3
j_call: TRBJ2-5

cdr3_nt: TGCGCCAGCAGTCGAAACCTAGCGGGAGAGGACGAGCAGTACTTC
cdr3_aa: CASSRNLAGEDEQYF
d_call: TRBD2
clone_size: many
v_call: TRBV23-1
j_call: TRBJ2-7

cdr3_nt: TGTGCCAGCGGGCCAACTGCAACTAATGAAAAACTGTTTTTT
cdr3_aa: CASGPTATNEKLFF
d_call: NA
clone_size: many
v_call: TRBV2
j_call: TRBJ1-4

cdr3_nt: TGTGCCAGCAGTTCGTCCCCTCGGGGGGCGCAGGGCTACACCTTC
cdr3_aa: CASSSSPRGAQGYTF
d_call: NA
clone_size: many
v_call: TRBV28
j_call: TRBJ1-2

cdr3_nt: TGTGCCAGCAGCTTATACCCTTTGGGTTCTGGGGCCAACGTCCTGACTTTC
cdr3_aa: CASSLYPLGSGANVLTF
d_call: NA
clone_size: many
v_call: TRBV7-9
j_call: TRBJ2-6

cdr3_nt: TGTGCCAGCAGTGACTCGGCAGACAGCACAGATACGCAGTATTTT
cdr3_aa: CASSDSADSTDTQYF
d_call: NA
clone_size: large
v_call: TRBV6-4
j_call: TRBJ2-3

cdr3_nt: TGTGCCAGCAGCCCCGACTCGCAGGGGGCGCTTTACTTC
cdr3_aa: CASSPDSQGALYF
d_call: TRBD1
clone_size: many
v_call: TRBV7-6
j_call: TRBJ2-7

cdr3_nt: TGTGCCAGCAGACCTCCTGGGGGCGCGGGAGATACGCAGTATTTT
cdr3_aa: CASRPPGGAGDTQYF
d_call: NA
clone_size: many
v_call: TRBV7-9
j_call: TRBJ2-3

cdr3_nt: TGTGCCAGCAGCCAAGATGAGTGGGTCTTGTACAGGGAAGAGGGACAGGACCGCACAGATACGCAGTATTTT
cdr3_aa: CASSQDEWVLYREEGQDRTDTQYF
d_call: NA
clone_size: many
v_call: TRBV3-2
j_call: TRBJ2-3

cdr3_nt: TGCAGCCCCGACCGACAGGGGGCAGAGACCCAGTACTTC
cdr3_aa: CSPDRQGAETQYF
d_call: TRBD1
clone_size: many
v_call: TRBV20-1
j_call: TRBJ2-5

cdr3_nt: TGTGCCAGCAGTTCACTCGGACAGGGGGCTTGGGATACGCAGTATTTT
cdr3_aa: CASSSLGQGAWDTQYF
d_call: TRBD1
clone_size: medium-sized
v_call: TRBV27
j_call: TRBJ2-3

cdr3_nt: TGTGCCAGCAGCCCCGTCCAGGGACAGGGGGTCTACAATGAGCAGTTCTTC
cdr3_aa: CASSPVQGQGVYNEQFF
d_call: TRBD1
clone_size: many
v_call: TRBV6-2/TRBV6-3
j_call: TRBJ2-1

cdr3_nt: TGTGCCACCAGTGCTATGGGGGGAATGGACGGGGAGCTGTTTTTT
cdr3_aa: CATSAMGGMDGELFF
d_call: NA
clone_size: medium-sized
v_call: TRBV24-1
j_call: TRBJ2-2

cdr3_nt: TGCAGTGCTAGCCTCGGACTAGCGGGAGTAGGAGGAGGCTACGAGCAGTACTTC
cdr3_aa: CSASLGLAGVGGGYEQYF
d_call: TRBD2
clone_size: many
v_call: TRBV20-1
j_call: TRBJ2-7

cdr3_nt: TGTGCCAGCAGCCATCCCCGACCGGGACTAGTCAACACCGGGGAGCTGTTTTTT
cdr3_aa: CASSHPRPGLVNTGELFF
d_call: TRBD2
clone_size: many
v_call: TRBV7-2
j_call: TRBJ2-2

cdr3_nt: TGCAGTGCGCTGGAAGACATTGAGACCCAGTACTTC
cdr3_aa: CSALEDIETQYF
d_call: NA
clone_size: many
v_call: TRBV20-1
j_call: TRBJ2-5

cdr3_nt: TGTGCCAGCAGCTTGATGGAGAACTACGAGCAGTACTTC
cdr3_aa: CASSLMENYEQYF
d_call: NA
clone_size: many
v_call: TRBV7-9
j_call: TRBJ2-7

cdr3_nt: TGTGCCAGCAGTTTATGGCAGGGGGCTTCGGGCGAGCAGTACTTC
cdr3_aa: CASSLWQGASGEQYF
d_call: TRBD1
clone_size: many
v_call: TRBV12-3/TRBV12-4
j_call: TRBJ2-7

cdr3_nt: TGTGCCACGATTCCCAGTGTCGACTATGGCTACACCTTC
cdr3_aa: CATIPSVDYGYTF
d_call: NA
clone_size: many
v_call: TRBV28
j_call: TRBJ1-2

cdr3_nt: TGTGCCACCAGTGACGGGACTAGCGGGAGGAGGGGCAATGAGCAGTTCTTC
cdr3_aa: CATSDGTSGRRGNEQFF
d_call: TRBD2
clone_size: many
v_call: TRBV24-1
j_call: TRBJ2-1

cdr3_nt: TGTGCCAGCAGCTTACGACGCCAAGAGACCCAGTACTTC
cdr3_aa: CASSLRRQETQYF
d_call: NA
clone_size: medium-sized
v_call: TRBV7-2
j_call: TRBJ2-5

cdr3_nt: TGTGCCAGCAAGGCGGGGGCCACCGGAGATACGCAGTATTTT
cdr3_aa: CASKAGATGDTQYF
d_call: NA
clone_size: many
v_call: TRBV7-2
j_call: TRBJ2-3

cdr3_nt: TGCAGTGCTCACCCAATCGGGACTAGCGGGAACAATGAGCAGTTCTTC
cdr3_aa: CSAHPIGTSGNNEQFF
d_call: TRBD2
clone_size: NA
v_call: TRBV20-1
j_call: TRBJ2-1

cdr3_nt: TGTGCCAGCGGAGTCCCGAACTACGAGCAGTACTTC
cdr3_aa: CASGVPNYEQYF
d_call: NA
clone_size: many
v_call: TRBV6-6
j_call: TRBJ2-7

cdr3_nt: TGTGCCATCAGTGAGTCGATGGACAGGGGCCACGAGCAGTACTTC
cdr3_aa: CAISESMDRGHEQYF
d_call: TRBD1
clone_size: many
v_call: TRBV10-3
j_call: TRBJ2-7

cdr3_nt: TGCGCCAGCAGCAGGGACAGGCTTAACTACGAGCAGTACTTC
cdr3_aa: CASSRDRLNYEQYF
d_call: TRBD1
clone_size: many
v_call: TRBV5-1
j_call: TRBJ2-7

cdr3_nt: TGCGCCAGCAGCCAGAGGGGGCAGGGGGCGGATGAGCAGTTCTTC
cdr3_aa: CASSQRGQGADEQFF
d_call: TRBD1
clone_size: large
v_call: TRBV4-3
j_call: TRBJ2-1

cdr3_nt: TGTGCCAGCAGTTCCCCACCGGGAGGACAAGGGTACCAAGAGACCCAGTACTTC
cdr3_aa: CASSSPPGGQGYQETQYF
d_call: TRBD2
clone_size: medium-sized
v_call: TRBV28
j_call: TRBJ2-5

cdr3_nt: TGTGCCAGCAGCGTCGGGACAGCATACATCAATGAGCAGTTCTTC
cdr3_aa: CASSVGTAYINEQFF
d_call: TRBD1
clone_size: many
v_call: TRBV7-3
j_call: TRBJ2-1

cdr3_nt: TGTGCCAGCAGCCAACAGGGAAGTCCCGAGCAGTACTTC
cdr3_aa: CASSQQGSPEQYF
d_call: NA
clone_size: many
v_call: TRBV12-3/TRBV12-4
j_call: TRBJ2-7

cdr3_nt: TGTGCCAGCAGCTATGGGACAGGCCGTGAAGCTTTCTTT
cdr3_aa: CASSYGTGREAFF
d_call: TRBD1
clone_size: few
v_call: TRBV5-4
j_call: TRBJ1-1

cdr3_nt: TGTGCCAGCAGCCCCTCTCCGGGAAACACCATATATTTT
cdr3_aa: CASSPSPGNTIYF
d_call: NA
clone_size: many
v_call: TRBV11-2
j_call: TRBJ1-3

cdr3_nt: TGTGCCAGCAGTCCAGGGGGCACCGGGGAGCTGTTTTTT
cdr3_aa: CASSPGGTGELFF
d_call: TRBD1
clone_size: many
v_call: TRBV6-6
j_call: TRBJ2-2

cdr3_nt: TGTGCCAGCAGCCCTAGGACTAGCGGGAGAGAGGGGACCCAGTACTTC
cdr3_aa: CASSPRTSGREGTQYF
d_call: TRBD2
clone_size: NA
v_call: TRBV7-2
j_call: TRBJ2-5

cdr3_nt: TGTGCCAGCAGCGTAGGTTCTGGGGAGAGCACCATATATTTT
cdr3_aa: CASSVGSGESTIYF
d_call: NA
clone_size: few
v_call: TRBV9
j_call: TRBJ1-3

cdr3_nt: TGTGCCAGCCTAATTATCCCACAGGGGGAAGCCGGGGAGCTGTTTTTT
cdr3_aa: CASLIIPQGEAGELFF
d_call: TRBD1
clone_size: NA
v_call: TRBV12-3/TRBV12-4
j_call: TRBJ2-2

cdr3_nt: TGTGCCAGCAGCCGGACTAGCGGGCAATACGAGCAGTACTTC
cdr3_aa: CASSRTSGQYEQYF
d_call: TRBD2
clone_size: many
v_call: TRBV7-2
j_call: TRBJ2-7

cdr3_nt: TGTGCTAGTGCTAAGAGCGGGAGTAACGAGCAGTACTTC
cdr3_aa: CASAKSGSNEQYF
d_call: TRBD2
clone_size: many
v_call: TRBV12-5
j_call: TRBJ2-7

cdr3_nt: TGTGCCAGCAGTTACTCAACGGGGGGAGGGTATGGCTACACCTTC
cdr3_aa: CASSYSTGGGYGYTF
d_call: NA
clone_size: many
v_call: TRBV6-5
j_call: TRBJ1-2

cdr3_nt: TGTGCCAGCAGCCCCAGAGGGACTGAAGCTTTCTTT
cdr3_aa: CASSPRGTEAFF
d_call: NA
clone_size: many
v_call: TRBV7-2
j_call: TRBJ1-1

cdr3_nt: TGTGCCAGCAGTCCCCCGACAGGGGGCGCCTACGAGCAGTACTTC
cdr3_aa: CASSPPTGGAYEQYF
d_call: TRBD1
clone_size: many
v_call: TRBV28
j_call: TRBJ2-7

cdr3_nt: TGTGCCAGCAGCCCCGGCGTTGGCGGAGGCACAGATACGCAGTATTTT
cdr3_aa: CASSPGVGGGTDTQYF
d_call: NA
clone_size: few
v_call: TRBV7-3
j_call: TRBJ2-3